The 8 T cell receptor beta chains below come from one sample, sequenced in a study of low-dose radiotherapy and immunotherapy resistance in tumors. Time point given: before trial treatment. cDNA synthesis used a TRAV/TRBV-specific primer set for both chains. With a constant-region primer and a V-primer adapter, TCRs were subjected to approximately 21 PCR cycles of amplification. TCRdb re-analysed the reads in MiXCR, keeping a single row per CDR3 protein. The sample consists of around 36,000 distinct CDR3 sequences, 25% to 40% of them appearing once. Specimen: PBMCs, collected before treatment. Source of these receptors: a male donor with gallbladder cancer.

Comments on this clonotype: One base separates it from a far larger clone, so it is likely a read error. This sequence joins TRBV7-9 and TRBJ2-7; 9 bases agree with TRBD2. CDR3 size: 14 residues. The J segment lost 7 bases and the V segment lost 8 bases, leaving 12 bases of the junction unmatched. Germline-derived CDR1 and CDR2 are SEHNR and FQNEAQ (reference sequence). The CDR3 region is CASEGGRAINEQYF. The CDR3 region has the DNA TGTGCCAGCGAGGGCGGGAGGGCCATAAATGAGCAGTACTTC.

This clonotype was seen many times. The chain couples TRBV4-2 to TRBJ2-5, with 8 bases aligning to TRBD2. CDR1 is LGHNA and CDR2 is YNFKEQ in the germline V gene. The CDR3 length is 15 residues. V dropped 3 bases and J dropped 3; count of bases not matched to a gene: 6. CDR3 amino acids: CASSQGSGDEETQYF. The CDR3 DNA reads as TGTGCCAGCAGCCAGGGTAGCGGGGATGAAGAGACCCAGTACTTC.

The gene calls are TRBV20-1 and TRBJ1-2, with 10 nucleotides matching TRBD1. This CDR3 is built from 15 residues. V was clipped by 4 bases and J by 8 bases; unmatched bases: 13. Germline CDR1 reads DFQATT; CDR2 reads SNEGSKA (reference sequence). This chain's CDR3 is CSAKETGGIRTGYTF. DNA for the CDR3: TGCAGTGCTAAGGAGACAGGGGGCATTAGGACGGGCTACACCTTC.

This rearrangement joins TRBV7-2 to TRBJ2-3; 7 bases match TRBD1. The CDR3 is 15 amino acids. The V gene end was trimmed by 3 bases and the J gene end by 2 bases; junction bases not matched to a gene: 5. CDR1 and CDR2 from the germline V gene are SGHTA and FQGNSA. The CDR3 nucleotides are TGTGCCAGCAGCTTTTCGGGACAGAACACAGATACGCAGTATTTT. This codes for CASSFSGQNTDTQYF.

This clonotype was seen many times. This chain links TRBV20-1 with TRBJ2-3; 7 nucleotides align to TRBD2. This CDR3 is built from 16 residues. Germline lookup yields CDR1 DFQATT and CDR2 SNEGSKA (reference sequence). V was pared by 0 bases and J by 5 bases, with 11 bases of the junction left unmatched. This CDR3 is CSARDAEWREIDTQYF. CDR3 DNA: TGCAGTGCTAGAGACGCGGAGTGGCGGGAGATAGATACGCAGTATTTT.

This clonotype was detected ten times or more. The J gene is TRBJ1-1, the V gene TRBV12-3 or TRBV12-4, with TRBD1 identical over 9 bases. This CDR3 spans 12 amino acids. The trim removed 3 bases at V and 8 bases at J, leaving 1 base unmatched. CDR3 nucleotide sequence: TGTGCCAGCAGTTTCGGACAGGGGGAAGCTTTCTTT. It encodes CASSFGQGEAFF.

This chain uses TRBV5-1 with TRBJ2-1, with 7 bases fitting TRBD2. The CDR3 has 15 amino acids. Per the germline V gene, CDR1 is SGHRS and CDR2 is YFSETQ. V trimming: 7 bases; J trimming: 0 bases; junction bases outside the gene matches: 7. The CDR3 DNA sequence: TGCGCCAGCTCTCTCGGCGGGAGCTCCTACAATGAGCAGTTCTTC. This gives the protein CASSLGGSSYNEQFF.

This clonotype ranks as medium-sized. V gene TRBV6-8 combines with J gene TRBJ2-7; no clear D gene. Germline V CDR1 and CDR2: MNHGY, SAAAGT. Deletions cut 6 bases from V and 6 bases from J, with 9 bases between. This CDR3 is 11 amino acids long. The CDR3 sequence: CASSHGPEQYF. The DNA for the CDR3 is TGTGCCAGCAGCCACGGACCCGAGCAGTACTTC.